This T cell receptor beta chain was identified in a study of shared clonotypes between healthy human individuals. With 6 bases clipped from V and 0 bases from J, the junction kept 12 bases outside the gene matches. Germline V gene data show CDR1 as MDHEN and CDR2 as SYDVKM. The CDR3 runs 17 residues. Donors, healthy HIV-negative adults, lacked recent acute infections or vaccinations. Concerning this clone: Its antigen is as yet unknown.

Study-level results: Sequencing depth was a factor that was expected to affect clonotype sharing among donors.

Assay runs were performed at deep level. Sequencing was performed with immunoSEQ multiplex PCR; in TCRdb, only in-frame clones are kept and a portion is missing. The sample includes roughly 2.2 million clones, over 90% seen only once; the top ten take approximately 0.4%. The chain recombines TRBV28 with TRBJ1-2; 8 nucleotides align to TRBD1. Sequencing was done on a sample of naive CD4+ T cells from PBMCs. Subset noted: CD45RA+ positively selected. The TCR was taken from a man between 18 and 35 years old in good health. Some clones in this sample may be carry-over from other donors' samples. Here the CDR3 DNA reads TGTGCCAGCAGGCCCCGACAGGGGAAGGGGTCTAACTATGGCTACACCTTC. It specifies CASRPRQGKGSNYGYTF.